The rows below give T cell receptor beta chains drawn from one sample of a study of shared clonotypes between healthy human individuals. Profiled with immunoSEQ multiplex PCR; TCRdb holds only in-frame clones, not every one. The data show hundreds of thousands of clones, roughly 95% seen once. What was sequenced was naive CD8+ T cells sorted from blood. The receptors stem from a woman aged 25 to 45 in good health. Each CDR3 is given with its conserved first and last residue. The D gene is left open where the match is weak. Clone size is not always given. Where it is, it says once, few, many or a class for expanded clones.

abundance,v_gene,d_gene,j_gene,CDR3nt,CDR3aa
NA,TRBV28,TRBD1,TRBJ2-7,TGTGCCAGCAGCTCAAGGACAGGGACTTCGATTGAGCAGTACTTC,CASSSRTGTSIEQYF
NA,TRBV15,NA,TRBJ1-1,TGTGCCACCAGCAGGAGCCCGGAGAACACTGAAGCTTTCTTT,CATSRSPENTEAFF
NA,TRBV9,NA,TRBJ1-2,TGTGCCAGCAGCGTAGATTCAGGGTGGGATGGCTACACCTTC,CASSVDSGWDGYTF
NA,TRBV6-5,TRBD2,TRBJ2-5,TGTGCCAGCAGTTACTCAACCGGGGGGGAGACCCAGTACTTC,CASSYSTGGETQYF
NA,TRBV28,NA,TRBJ1-1,TGTGCCAGCAGGACAAATACGGTCATGAACACTGAAGCTTTCTTT,CASRTNTVMNTEAFF
NA,TRBV7-9,TRBD2,TRBJ2-7,TGTGCCAGCGGGACTATCCACTACGAGCAGTACTTC,CASGTIHYEQYF
NA,TRBV7-6,TRBD1,TRBJ2-7,TGTGCCAGCAGCTCAGGACAGGGCCGTACCTACGAGCAGTACTTC,CASSSGQGRTYEQYF
NA,TRBV19,NA,TRBJ1-2,TGTGCCAGTATCCCAGGACTGAACCACTATGGCTACACCTTC,CASIPGLNHYGYTF
NA,TRBV28,TRBD1,TRBJ1-1,TGTGCCAGCACTCCGGACAGGGTGATCACTGAAGCTTTCTTT,CASTPDRVITEAFF
NA,TRBV30,NA,TRBJ2-1,TGTGCCTGGAGTTGGGGGGAGGCCTCCTACAATGAGCAGTTCTTC,CAWSWGEASYNEQFF
NA,TRBV13,NA,TRBJ1-1,TGTGCCAGCAGCCCCCAACCCCTCCAAGCTTTCTTT,CASSPQPLQAFF
NA,TRBV9,TRBD1,TRBJ1-2,TGTGCCAGCAGCGGGACCTGGACAGGGGGCAGCTATGGCTACACCTTC,CASSGTWTGGSYGYTF
NA,TRBV5-1,TRBD2,TRBJ2-5,TGCGCCAGCAGCTTGGGACTAGCGGGAGGGCCGGGGGAGACCCAGTACTTC,CASSLGLAGGPGETQYF
NA,TRBV19,TRBD2,TRBJ2-1,TGTGCCAGTGCCCTAGCGGGAGGCTTGCTTAGCTCCTACAATGAGCAGTTCTTC,CASALAGGLLSSYNEQFF
NA,TRBV5-4,TRBD2,TRBJ2-7,TGTGCCAGCAGCTTCGGGACTAGCGCCTACGAGCAGTACTTC,CASSFGTSAYEQYF
NA,TRBV4-1,NA,TRBJ1-5,TGCGCCAGCAGCCCCACGACCTTGGGGGTTAGCAATCAGCCCCAGCATTTT,CASSPTTLGVSNQPQHF
NA,TRBV7-6,NA,TRBJ2-2,TGTGCCAGCAGTTCCCGCGCAGCACCTCGGAACACCGGGGAGCTGTTTTTT,CASSSRAAPRNTGELFF
NA,TRBV7-8,TRBD2,TRBJ2-5,TGTGCCAGCAGCTTACGGCGGGAGGGTCATTGGGGGACCCAGTACTTC,CASSLRREGHWGTQYF
NA,TRBV6-5,NA,TRBJ2-7,TGTGCCAGCAGTGGGCCGACGGGGACGGCAAGCTTC,CASSGPTGTASF
NA,TRBV19,NA,TRBJ2-7,TGTGCCAGTAGCGCCAACTCCTACGAGCAGTACTTC,CASSANSYEQYF
once,TRBV28,NA,TRBJ1-1,TGTGCCAGCACCACCACAGGATTGAACACTGAAGCTTTCTTT,CASTTTGLNTEAFF
NA,TRBV2,NA,TRBJ2-2,TGTGCCAGCAGTGATCCCGGGACAAGCAGCAACACCGGGGAGCTGTTTTTT,CASSDPGTSSNTGELFF
NA,TRBV6-1,NA,TRBJ1-2,TGTGCCAGCAGTGAAGCGATCTACCTCTGGGGCTACACCTTC,CASSEAIYLWGYTF
NA,TRBV27,NA,TRBJ2-6,TGTGCCAGCAGTTTTCTGGGTTTTAGGGGGGCCAACGTCCTGACTTTC,CASSFLGFRGANVLTF
few,TRBV30,NA,TRBJ1-1,TGTGCCTGGGAAGGGGGGAACACTGAAGCTTTCTTT,CAWEGGNTEAFF
NA,TRBV27,NA,TRBJ1-5,TGTGCCAGCAGTTCCCGGCTCTCCGGAGAGGCCCAGCATTTT,CASSSRLSGEAQHF
NA,TRBV5-4,NA,TRBJ1-1,TGTGCCAGCAGCTCGGTTGGTGAAGCTTTCTTT,CASSSVGEAFF
NA,TRBV6-5,NA,TRBJ2-1,TGTGCCAGCAGTCCCCTGGACTCGTACAATGAGCAGTTCTTC,CASSPLDSYNEQFF
once,TRBV11-3,NA,TRBJ2-3,TGTGCCAGCAGCTTAGGCAGCGGAAGTCCCACAGATACGCAGTATTTT,CASSLGSGSPTDTQYF
NA,TRBV6-5,TRBD1,TRBJ2-7,TGTGCCAGCAGTTCCGGGACAGGGGGCTACGAGCAGTACTTC,CASSSGTGGYEQYF
NA,TRBV29-1,NA,TRBJ1-2,TGCAGCGTGACCGGTATGGACTATGGCTACACCTTC,CSVTGMDYGYTF
NA,TRBV5-6,NA,TRBJ1-2,TGTGCCAGCAGCTCTGACGGCAGCTATGGCTACACCTTC,CASSSDGSYGYTF
NA,TRBV9,NA,TRBJ1-1,TGTGCCAGCAGCGCCTCGCTGGGGACTGAAGCTTTCTTT,CASSASLGTEAFF
once,TRBV5-1,TRBD1,TRBJ1-1,TGCGCCAGCAGCTTGCATGACAGGGGGAATGAAGCTTTCTTT,CASSLHDRGNEAFF
once,TRBV9,NA,TRBJ2-1,TGTGCCAGCAGCTCCCCTAGAAGGTTAGGGGGAGGGATTGAGCAGTTCTTC,CASSSPRRLGGGIEQFF
NA,TRBV28,NA,TRBJ1-2,TGTGCCAGCAGTCCCCCACACTCGACAGGCTATGGCTACACCTTC,CASSPPHSTGYGYTF
NA,TRBV5-4,NA,TRBJ2-1,TGTGCCAGCAGCGCTCAGGGTATTGAGCAGTTCTTC,CASSAQGIEQFF
NA,TRBV18,NA,TRBJ2-2,TGTGCCAGCTCACCAATCCGGAGGCCTGCGAACACCGGGGAGCTGTTTTTT,CASSPIRRPANTGELFF
NA,TRBV28,TRBD1,TRBJ2-3,TGTGCCAGCAGCAAGACAGGGGGCGCGGGAGATACGCAGTATTTT,CASSKTGGAGDTQYF
NA,TRBV4-1,NA,TRBJ2-5,TGCGCCAGCAGCCATTTCCATACAACCCAAGAGACCCAGTACTTC,CASSHFHTTQETQYF
NA,TRBV7-8,TRBD1,TRBJ1-1,TGTGCCAGCAGCTTGGGACAGCGATTCGAGTTTGAAGCTTTCTTT,CASSLGQRFEFEAFF
NA,TRBV29-1,NA,TRBJ1-1,TGCAGCGTTGAAGGGGACGCCCGGATGAACACTGAAGCTTTCTTT,CSVEGDARMNTEAFF
NA,TRBV5-4,NA,TRBJ2-1,TGTGCCAGCAGCCTGTACAGGGATTTCTCCTACAATGAGCAGTTCTTC,CASSLYRDFSYNEQFF
NA,TRBV27,NA,TRBJ2-7,TGTGCCAGCAGTTTATCGATTAGGGCCGACGAGCAGTACTTC,CASSLSIRADEQYF
NA,TRBV6-1,TRBD2,TRBJ2-5,TGTGCCAGCATAGTTGCGGGAGGGCCCCAAGAGACCCAGTACTTC,CASIVAGGPQETQYF
once,TRBV5-6,TRBD2,TRBJ2-7,TGTGCCAGCAGCCGGACTAGGTCCGAGCAGTACTTC,CASSRTRSEQYF
few,TRBV7-9,NA,TRBJ2-7,TGTGCCAGCAGCATTACGGACGGGTACGAGCAGTACTTC,CASSITDGYEQYF
NA,TRBV7-9,NA,TRBJ2-1,TGTGCCAGCAGCTTAATAGGCCTCAATGAGCAGTTCTTC,CASSLIGLNEQFF
NA,TRBV13,TRBD1,TRBJ2-7,TGTGCCAGCAGCACAAGGACAGGGGGCGAGTGGGAGGGCCACGAGCAGTACTTC,CASSTRTGGEWEGHEQYF
NA,TRBV28,NA,TRBJ1-5,TGTGCCAGCCGTAAGGGGGGGGGCAATCAGCCCCAGCATTTT,CASRKGGGNQPQHF
NA,TRBV27,TRBD2,TRBJ2-1,TGTGCCAGCAGGCCCGGGACTAGCGGGAGGGCCGTCAATGAGCAGTTCTTC,CASRPGTSGRAVNEQFF
NA,TRBV19,TRBD1,TRBJ2-1,TGTGCCAGTAGTATAGGGAGTAGGGGTGGGACAGAGTACAATGAGCAGTTCTTC,CASSIGSRGGTEYNEQFF
NA,TRBV30,TRBD1,TRBJ2-7,TGTGCCTGGAGTGCCTTCCCCGGGACAGGTGACTACGAGCAGTACTTC,CAWSAFPGTGDYEQYF
NA,TRBV5-6,NA,TRBJ1-2,TGTGCCAGCAGCTTGGCAGATCCAGGGGGCTACACCTTC,CASSLADPGGYTF